One sample yielded the 8 T cell receptor beta chains listed below, sequenced in a study of memory CD4+ T cells and cytomegalovirus serostatus. Single viable CD3+CD4+CD8-CD45RO+ cells were sorted as the memory CD4+ T cells. The repertoire was sequenced with immunoSEQ multiplex PCR; TCRdb's copy has only in-frame clones and lacks some. The table has around 60,000 clones, 77% seen once. Sequencing used memory CD4+ T cells from blood. The receptors stem from an adult in good health and CMV-seronegative.

This clone has a handful of counts. The chain is built from TRBV10-2 and TRBJ2-2, with 7 bases aligning to TRBD2. This CDR3 has 15 amino acids. Unmatched junction bases numbered 8, after V lost 6 bases and J lost 4 bases. Germline V CDR1 and CDR2: WSHSY, SAAADI. The CDR3 DNA sequence: TGCGCCAGCAGAACTACGGGGGGAGGCACCGGGGAGCTGTTTTTT. This translates into CASRTTGGGTGELFF.

In its sample, this clone was seen a few times. The CDR3 spells CASSPGVAGAQEQYF. Written as DNA, the CDR3 is TGTGCCAGCAGTCCGGGGGTAGCGGGAGCTCAAGAGCAGTACTTC. The chain is built from TRBV11-2 and TRBJ2-7; 9 nucleotides agree with TRBD2. V shed 6 bases and J 7 bases; nucleotides not matched to a gene: 13. This CDR3 spans 15 amino acids. Germline CDR1 SGHAT, CDR2 FQNNGV.

This rearrangement joins TRBV4-1 to TRBJ2-4, with 8 nucleotides matching TRBD2. Germline trimming cut 0 bases from V and 6 bases from J; bases unmatched to any gene: 10. The CDR3 is made up of 17 amino acids. Germline CDR1 is MGHRA and CDR2 is YSYEKL. This CDR3 reads CASSQDVGSGRGNIQYF. The CDR3 region has the DNA TGCGCCAGCAGCCAAGATGTTGGCAGCGGGAGAGGAAACATTCAGTACTTC.

With respect to this clone: One end of the junction does not line up with germline, which may come from a read error. The chain recombines TRBV7-7 with TRBJ2-5; 9 nucleotides align to TRBD1. The CDR3 contains 14 residues. Germline V lookup: CDR1 SSHAT, CDR2 FNYEAQ (reference sequence). CDR3 bases: TGTGCTAGCAGTCCCGGGACAGGGTATGAGACCCAGTACTTC. Translation gives CASSPGTGYETQYF. The entire variable domain, with the rest obtained from reference TRBV7-7 and TRBJ2-5, is as follows: GAGVSQSPRYKVTKRGQDVTLRCDPISSHATLYWYQQALGQGPEFLTYFNYEAQPDKSGLPSDRFSAERPEGSISTLTIQRTEQRDSAMYRCASSPGTGYETQYFGPGTRLLVL.

This clone was recorded only once. The rearrangement joins TRBV10-2 to TRBJ1-5, with a tentative D call TRBD1 (5 bases). Trimming left V 3 bases short and J 4 bases short, with 16 bases between. This CDR3 contains 16 residues. The germline gives CDR1 WSHSY, CDR2 SAAADI. The CDR3 DNA reads as TGCGCCAGCAGTGACGGAGGGCAGGGCCATAATCAGCCCCAGCATTTT. This codes for CASSDGGQGHNQPQHF.

As to this clone: Mismatch with germline at one junction end may stem from a read error. V gene TRBV6-6 combines with J gene TRBJ2-1; 10 nucleotides align to TRBD2. The CDR3 has 14 residues. Germline lookup yields CDR1 MNHNY and CDR2 SVGAGI (reference sequence). Here the CDR3 DNA reads TGTGCCATCAGTGGACTAGCGGAACACAATGAGCAGTTCTTC. This sequence encodes CAISGLAEHNEQFF.

The chain employs TRBV14 and TRBJ2-2; tentatively, D is TRBD1 (7 bases). Germline values: CDR1 SGHDN, CDR2 FVKESK. The V and J ends lost 0 bases and 1 base respectively, with 18 bases between them. The CDR3 extends over 19 amino acids. In nucleotides, the CDR3 is TGTGCCAGCAGCCAAGATCGCGGAGGGGGCGTTGGGAACACCGGGGAGCTGTTTTTT. Translation gives CASSQDRGGGVGNTGELFF.

The chain joins TRBV29-1 to TRBJ2-1; TRBD1 matches 11 bases. The germline V gene encodes CDR1 SQVTM and CDR2 ANQGSEA. The J segment lost 6 bases and the V segment lost 2 bases, leaving 6 bases of the junction unmatched. This CDR3 is built from 15 residues. In nucleotides, the CDR3 is TGCAGCGTTGAAACCGGGACAGGGGGGCCCAATGAGCAGTTCTTC. This encodes CSVETGTGGPNEQFF.